The rows below give T cell receptor beta chains drawn from one sample of a study of CD8 T cells in Susac syndrome. TCRdb passed the immunoSEQ multiplex PCR reads through MiXCR, listing each CDR3 protein once. The sample lists 200,000 to 300,000 distinct CDR3 sequences; around 96% were seen once. The sample consisted of CD4+ T cells from PBMCs. The receptors shown here come from a human donor with Susac syndrome. Both conserved end residues are part of each CDR3. D genes are given only for firm matches. Some rows have no size entry. The others give once, few or many, or a class for an expanded clone.

d_gene,v_gene,abundance,j_gene,len,CDR3aa,CDR3nt
-,TRBV5-1,once,TRBJ1-2,11,CASEEGSGYTF,TGCGCCAGCGAAGAGGGGTCTGGCTACACCTTC
-,TRBV3-1,-,TRBJ2-4,17,CASSHQDSRLAKNIQYF,TGTGCCAGCAGCCACCAGGACAGCAGGCTAGCCAAAAACATTCAGTACTTC
-,TRBV29-1,-,TRBJ1-1,13,CSVVPRGNTEAFF,TGCAGCGTTGTTCCGAGGGGAAACACTGAAGCTTTCTTT
TRBD2,TRBV15,-,TRBJ2-1,15,CATSRDLADYNEQFF,TGTGCCACCAGCAGGGATCTAGCGGACTACAATGAGCAGTTCTTC
TRBD2,TRBV4-1,-,TRBJ2-5,20,CASSQKPGLAGGYGQETQYF,TGCGCCAGCAGCCAAAAACCGGGACTAGCGGGAGGATATGGACAAGAGACCCAGTACTTC
-,TRBV28,-,TRBJ2-3,13,CASHSGITDTQYF,TGTGCCAGCCACTCCGGGATCACAGATACGCAGTATTTT
-,TRBV3-1,once,TRBJ2-7,17,CASSQDPFGSSSYEQYF,TGTGCCAGCAGCCAAGATCCCTTCGGGAGCAGCTCCTACGAGCAGTACTTC
-,TRBV6-5,-,TRBJ2-7,15,CASSYGGSSSYEQYF,TGTGCCAGCAGTTACGGAGGTTCAAGCTCCTACGAGCAGTACTTC
-,TRBV30,-,TRBJ1-1,14,CAWRLGHLNTEAFF,TGTGCCTGGAGATTGGGACATCTTAACACTGAAGCTTTCTTT
-,TRBV14,-,TRBJ2-2,18,CASSQDMHRRVGTGELFF,TGTGCCAGCAGCCAAGATATGCACCGACGGGTCGGAACCGGGGAGCTGTTTTTT
TRBD1,TRBV9,-,TRBJ2-7,15,CASSKKGADSYEQYF,TGTGCCAGCAGCAAGAAGGGGGCGGACTCCTACGAGCAGTACTTC
-,TRBV6-4,-,TRBJ2-1,9,CASHNEQFF,TGTGCCAGCCACAATGAGCAGTTCTTC
TRBD1,TRBV3-1,-,TRBJ1-1,14,CASSSPGQLHEAFF,TGTGCCAGCAGCTCACCGGGACAGCTCCATGAAGCTTTCTTT
-,TRBV7-3,-,TRBJ2-5,15,CASSSRAGEGATQYF,TGTGCCAGCAGCTCCCGGGCAGGGGAGGGAGCGACCCAGTACTTC
TRBD2,TRBV20-1,-,TRBJ2-5,14,CSAREIAGRETQYF,TGCAGTGCTAGAGAAATAGCGGGAAGGGAGACCCAGTACTTC
-,TRBV5-4,-,TRBJ1-3,15,CASSLAGDIGNTIYF,TGTGCCAGCAGCTTGGCTGGAGACATAGGAAACACCATATATTTT
-,TRBV6-2/TRBV6-3,-,TRBJ1-2,15,CASSSSRLVNYGYTF,-
-,TRBV29-1,-,TRBJ2-6,14,CSVAVDSGANVLTF,TGCAGCGTTGCCGTGGACTCTGGGGCCAACGTCCTGACTTTC
TRBD2,TRBV29-1,-,TRBJ2-3,17,CSVEDPAGGSHTDTQYF,TGCAGCGTTGAAGATCCGGCGGGAGGGAGTCACACAGATACGCAGTATTTT
-,TRBV5-1,once,TRBJ1-2,14,CASSLTWVNYGYTF,TGCGCCAGCAGCTTGACGTGGGTTAACTATGGCTACACCTTC
-,TRBV6-2/TRBV6-3,-,TRBJ2-7,16,CASSYGGGQVRYEQYF,TGTGCCAGCAGTTACGGCGGGGGACAGGTACGCTACGAGCAGTACTTC
TRBD1,TRBV11-3,-,TRBJ2-5,14,CASSSGTDLETQYF,TGTGCCAGCAGCTCGGGGACAGACCTGGAGACCCAGTACTTC
TRBD2,TRBV4-1,-,TRBJ2-1,17,CASSQVSGRGTYNEQFF,TGCGCCAGCAGCCAAGTTAGCGGGAGAGGAACCTACAATGAGCAGTTCTTC
-,TRBV2,-,TRBJ1-1,14,CASTLMTVNTEAFF,TGTGCCAGCACACTTATGACTGTGAACACTGAAGCTTTCTTT
-,TRBV12-3/TRBV12-4,-,TRBJ2-5,11,CASRSQETQYF,TGTGCCAGCAGGTCCCAGGAGACCCAGTACTTC
-,TRBV29-1,-,TRBJ1-4,14,CSVAGHETNEKLFF,TGCAGCGTCGCGGGACATGAAACTAATGAAAAACTGTTTTTT
-,TRBV25-1,-,TRBJ2-7,14,CASSDSGFSYEQYF,TGTGCCAGCAGTGATTCCGGATTCTCCTACGAGCAGTACTTC
-,TRBV12-3/TRBV12-4,-,TRBJ1-1,14,CASRMTVLNTEAFF,TGTGCCAGCAGGATGACAGTATTGAACACTGAAGCTTTCTTT
TRBD1,TRBV5-4,-,TRBJ2-5,17,CASLLTVDRGLTETQYF,TGTGCCAGCCTTTTAACCGTCGACAGGGGGCTAACAGAGACCCAGTACTTC
TRBD2,TRBV9,-,TRBJ2-5,14,CASSVGGWQETQYF,TGTGCCAGCAGCGTCGGGGGGTGGCAAGAGACCCAGTACTTC
TRBD2,TRBV5-6,-,TRBJ2-7,14,CASKVAGPSYEQYF,TGTGCCAGCAAGGTAGCGGGGCCTTCCTACGAGCAGTACTTC
TRBD1,TRBV24-1,-,TRBJ2-3,19,CATSDRQGTEGAGTDTQYF,TGTGCCACCAGTGATCGACAGGGGACGGAGGGAGCTGGCACAGATACGCAGTATTTT
-,TRBV24-1,-,TRBJ1-5,15,CATSDQAASNQPQHF,TGTGCCACCAGTGATCAAGCAGCTAGCAATCAGCCCCAGCATTTT
-,TRBV27,-,TRBJ2-4,16,CASSFRVGTPENIQYF,TGTGCCAGCAGTTTTCGCGTCGGGACCCCGGAAAACATTCAGTACTTC
-,TRBV5-1,-,TRBJ2-5,14,CASSLIGSQETQYF,TGCGCCAGCAGCTTGATTGGCAGTCAAGAGACCCAGTACTTC
TRBD2,TRBV7-3,-,TRBJ2-1,16,CASSLITSGSYNEQFF,TGTGCCAGCAGCTTAATTACTAGCGGGAGCTACAATGAGCAGTTCTTC
-,TRBV18,-,TRBJ2-3,15,CASSPNPPGERTQYF,TGTGCCAGCTCACCTAACCCCCCAGGGGAACGTACGCAGTATTTT
-,TRBV18,-,TRBJ2-6,15,CASSRGISGANVLTF,TGTGCCAGCTCACGAGGGATCTCTGGGGCCAACGTCCTGACTTTC
-,TRBV20-1,once,TRBJ2-1,15,CSASLRSLSYNEQFF,TGCAGTGCTAGTCTCCGGTCCCTCTCCTACAATGAGCAGTTCTTC
-,TRBV5-1,-,TRBJ2-1,15,CASSLTGDAYNEQFF,TGCGCCAGCAGCCTGACAGGCGATGCCTACAATGAGCAGTTCTTC
TRBD2,TRBV29-1,-,TRBJ2-1,13,CSVLAGYQNEQFF,TGCAGCGTACTAGCGGGATATCAGAATGAGCAGTTCTTC
-,TRBV10-3,-,TRBJ1-2,10,CAIGQYGYTF,TGTGCCATCGGTCAGTATGGCTACACCTTC
-,TRBV6-5,once,TRBJ2-6,15,CASSYVRTGANVLTF,TGTGCCAGCAGTTACGTTCGTACTGGGGCCAACGTCCTGACTTTC
-,TRBV7-9,-,TRBJ2-7,14,CASRPWDGYYEQYF,TGTGCCAGCAGACCTTGGGACGGGTACTACGAGCAGTACTTC
-,TRBV18,-,TRBJ2-2,15,CASSPFPSNTGELFF,TGTGCCAGCTCACCTTTCCCCTCGAACACCGGGGAGCTGTTTTTT
-,TRBV6-5,-,TRBJ1-1,15,CASSYVQEENTEAFF,TGTGCCAGCAGTTACGTACAGGAAGAGAACACTGAAGCTTTCTTT
-,TRBV5-1,once,TRBJ1-2,13,CASSADQAPGYTF,TGCGCCAGCAGCGCGGATCAGGCACCCGGCTACACCTTC
TRBD1,TRBV14,-,TRBJ2-1,15,CASSPNRDRGHEQFF,TGTGCCAGCAGCCCTAACCGGGACAGGGGCCATGAGCAGTTCTTC
-,TRBV18,-,TRBJ1-2,16,CASSHTWPSTNYGYTF,TGTGCCAGCTCACACACCTGGCCGTCCACCAACTATGGCTACACCTTC
-,TRBV15,-,TRBJ2-3,14,CATRDKDLTDTQYF,TGTGCCACCAGAGACAAGGACCTCACAGATACGCAGTATTTT
TRBD2,TRBV20-1,-,TRBJ2-1,15,CSARSLAGGYNEQFF,TGCAGTGCTAGATCTCTAGCGGGAGGCTACAATGAGCAGTTCTTC
-,TRBV13,-,TRBJ2-3,11,CASSLLATQYF,TGTGCCAGCAGCTTACTGGCTACGCAGTATTTT
-,TRBV5-1,-,TRBJ2-1,13,CASSLRQFNEQFF,TGCGCCAGCAGCTTGCGGCAGTTCAATGAGCAGTTCTTC
TRBD1,TRBV29-1,-,TRBJ2-6,14,CSVIGTGDGNVLTF,TGCAGCGTTATAGGGACAGGGGATGGCAACGTCCTGACTTTC
-,TRBV5-6,-,TRBJ2-4,13,CASNGLAKNIQYF,TGTGCCAGCAACGGCCTAGCCAAAAACATTCAGTACTTC